This T cell receptor (beta chain) was observed in a study of blood T cell repertoires in COVID-19. This clone was recorded only once. The V gene's germline CDR1 is LGHDT and CDR2 YNNKEL (reference sequence). This CDR3 region has 12 residues. Trimming took off 3 bases at V and 13 bases at J, with 13 bases between the two ends. Libraries were prepared by immunoSEQ multiplex PCR; TCRdb keeps only in-frame clonotypes and omits some of them. The sample lists tens of thousands of clones, over 75% occurring once. The sequencing sample was made of peripheral blood. The chain uses TRBV3-1 (or the pseudogene TRBV3-2) and TRBJ2-1, with D perhaps matching TRBD2 (5 bases). The source of this sequence is a woman of 80 years or more with acute or convalescent COVID-19. CDR3 in DNA: TGTGCCAGCAGCCACACGGACCGGACTCAGTTCTTC. Translation: CASSHTDRTQFF.